These T cell receptor beta chains were read from a single sample in a study of stem cell transplantation in POMP-related autoinflammatory disease. This table comes from immunoSEQ multiplex PCR, and its TCRdb copy is limited to in-frame clones, with some not included. There are some 30,000 clones in the sample; around 90% occur only once, and about 0.72% lies in the top ten. Sequenced here: CD4+ T cells from PBMCs, sampled before stem cell transplantation. The receptors come from a human donor with POMP-related autoinflammation and immune dysregulation (PRAID). Both conserved end residues are part of each CDR3. D genes are given only for firm matches. The size entry is marked missing in some rows and otherwise reads once, few, many or a size class.

V	J	size	D	DNA	CDR3
TRBV19	TRBJ1-5	NA	NA	TGTGCCAGTAGTACGGAGGCGGCGCCTGATCAGCCCCAGCATTTT	CASSTEAAPDQPQHF
TRBV6-1	TRBJ2-5	NA	TRBD2	TGTGCCAGCAGTGGGTCCAGCGGGGGGAGAGAGACCCAGTACTTC	CASSGSSGGRETQYF
TRBV5-1	TRBJ2-3	once	TRBD2	TGCGCCAGCAGCGTACTAGCGGCGATCACAGATACGCAGTATTTT	CASSVLAAITDTQYF
TRBV27	TRBJ1-1	few	TRBD1	TGTGCCAGCCTCAAAAGGACAGGGTCGAACACTGAAGCTTTCTTT	CASLKRTGSNTEAFF
TRBV29-1	TRBJ2-1	few	TRBD2	TGCAGCGTCGACACCCGACTAGCGGGGTATGAGCAGTTCTTC	CSVDTRLAGYEQFF
TRBV10-3	TRBJ2-4	NA	TRBD1	TGTGCCATCAGTGAGTCGTTAGGACAGGGGCGGTTTGCCATTCAGTACTTC	CAISESLGQGRFAIQYF
TRBV6-5	TRBJ1-1	NA	TRBD1	TGTGCCAGCAGGACGATACCGGGACAGGGCTCTTTCTTT	CASRTIPGQGSFF
TRBV9	TRBJ1-3	NA	NA	TGTGCCAGCAGCACCCGTGACGGCTTCTCTGGAAACACCATATATTTT	CASSTRDGFSGNTIYF
TRBV30	TRBJ2-1	few	NA	TGTGCCTGGAGTGTAAGCTATGAGCAGTTCTTC	CAWSVSYEQFF
TRBV6-6	TRBJ1-5	NA	TRBD1	TGTGCCAGCAGCAAACAGGGGGGAGATCAGCCCCAGCATTTT	CASSKQGGDQPQHF
TRBV9	TRBJ1-1	NA	NA	TGTGCCAGCAGCGTAGACCAGGGCACTGAAGCTTTCTTT	CASSVDQGTEAFF
TRBV7-9	TRBJ2-5	NA	NA	TGTGCCAGCAGCTTTTTCGGGGTACGGGAGACCCAGTACTTC	CASSFFGVRETQYF
TRBV19	TRBJ1-2	NA	NA	TGTGCCAGTAGTACCGGGAGGCAGGGGAACTATGGCTACACCTTC	CASSTGRQGNYGYTF
TRBV7-3	TRBJ1-2	NA	NA	TGTGCCAGCAGGGACCCCGGGTCCCCATGGGATGGCTACACCTTC	CASRDPGSPWDGYTF
TRBV11-3	TRBJ2-7	NA	NA	TGTGCCAGCAGCCTCGGCCACGGGGAACCCTACGAGCAGTACTTC	CASSLGHGEPYEQYF
TRBV10-3	TRBJ1-4	once	TRBD1	TGTGCCATCAGCGGGACAGGGCGGGATGAAAAACTGTTTTTT	CAISGTGRDEKLFF
TRBV6-5	TRBJ2-6	NA	NA	TGTGCCAGCAGTCATGACCGCTCTGGGGCCAACGTCCTGACTTTC	CASSHDRSGANVLTF
TRBV5-1	TRBJ2-5	NA	TRBD2	TGCGCCAGCAGCTATACTAGCGGGAGTTCCGAGACCCAGTACTTC	CASSYTSGSSETQYF
TRBV5-1	TRBJ2-5	NA	NA	TGCGCCAGCAGCTTAGGCAGCCGCCAAGAGACCCAGTACTTC	CASSLGSRQETQYF
TRBV5-1	TRBJ1-6	NA	NA	TGCGCCAGCAGCAGGGGCTCGGAAATTAATTCACCCCTCCACTTT	CASSRGSEINSPLHF
TRBV2	TRBJ1-1	few	TRBD1	TGTGCCAGCAGCTCGACAGGGCTCACTGAAGCTTTCTTT	CASSSTGLTEAFF
TRBV6-1	TRBJ2-7	NA	NA	TGTGCCAGCAGTGAACTGAACGGGGCTAACTCCTACGAGCAGTACTTC	CASSELNGANSYEQYF
TRBV27	TRBJ1-4	NA	TRBD1	TGTGCCAGCAGTAAAGACAGGGGGAATGAAAAACTGTTTTTT	CASSKDRGNEKLFF
TRBV12-5	TRBJ2-3	NA	NA	TGTGCTAGTGGTTTGGCACCTTCCGATACGCAGTATTTT	CASGLAPSDTQYF
TRBV28	TRBJ2-2	NA	TRBD2	TGTGCCAGCAGTTTAAGCGGGAGCACCGGGGAGCTGTTTTTT	CASSLSGSTGELFF
TRBV6-1	TRBJ2-3	NA	NA	TGTGCCAGCAGTCCAAACTTTAGCAGGGATACGCAGTATTTT	CASSPNFSRDTQYF
TRBV2	TRBJ1-5	once	NA	TGTGCCAGCGGTGGCGGAATTAGCAATCAGCCCCAGCATTTT	CASGGGISNQPQHF
TRBV5-1	TRBJ2-2	NA	TRBD2	TGCGCCAGCAGCACAACAGCGGGGGGGAACACCGGGGAGCTGTTTTTT	CASSTTAGGNTGELFF
TRBV4-2	TRBJ2-7	once	TRBD1	TGTGCCAGCAGCCAAGGGGGGGGACAGGGCTACGAGCAGTACTTC	CASSQGGGQGYEQYF
TRBV5-4	TRBJ1-2	NA	NA	TGTGCCAGCAGCTTGGCGAGAAGAGCGGACTATGGCTACACCTTC	CASSLARRADYGYTF
TRBV27	TRBJ2-4	NA	TRBD1	TGTGCCAGCAGTTGGACAGGGAGGGCCAAAAACATTCAGTACTTC	CASSWTGRAKNIQYF
TRBV5-1	TRBJ1-1	once	NA	TGCGCCAGCAGCTTGGGCGATACTGAAGCTTTCTTT	CASSLGDTEAFF
TRBV7-2	TRBJ2-3	NA	NA	TGTGCCAGCAGTCCTCGGCCAGATACGCAGTATTTT	CASSPRPDTQYF
TRBV5-1	TRBJ1-1	few	NA	TGCGCCAGCAGCTTGGGGGCGCTGGGGACTGAAGCTTTCTTT	CASSLGALGTEAFF
TRBV7-2	TRBJ2-3	once	NA	TGTGCCAGCAGCTTTGGCGGGGTTAGGACAGATACGCAGTATTTT	CASSFGGVRTDTQYF
TRBV7-6	TRBJ2-7	NA	TRBD1	TGTGCCAGCAGCTTAGGGCAGGGGGTGTCCTACGAGCAGTACTTC	CASSLGQGVSYEQYF
TRBV5-4	TRBJ2-3	NA	TRBD2	TGTGCCAGCAGCTCCGGGACTAGCGGGGGCCCAGATACGCAGTATTTT	CASSSGTSGGPDTQYF
TRBV4-1	TRBJ1-2	NA	TRBD1	TGCGCCAGCAGCCAATGGACAGGGTCGGGCTATGGCTACACCTTC	CASSQWTGSGYGYTF
TRBV5-4	TRBJ2-1	NA	NA	TGTGCCAGCAGCTTTGTAAGTAATGAGCAGTTCTTC	CASSFVSNEQFF
TRBV2	TRBJ2-3	NA	NA	TGTGCCAGCAGTCGAGGGGGGGATACGCAGTATTTT	CASSRGGDTQYF
TRBV5-1	TRBJ1-1	NA	NA	TGCGCCAGCAGCTTGGACGTGGAATTCACTGAAGCTTTCTTT	CASSLDVEFTEAFF
TRBV10-2	TRBJ2-3	NA	NA	TGCGCCAGCAGTTGGCTAGCAACACCCACAGATACGCAGTATTTT	CASSWLATPTDTQYF
TRBV9	TRBJ2-1	NA	NA	TGTGCCAGCAGCACGAGACTAGTCAATGAGCAGTTCTTC	CASSTRLVNEQFF
TRBV11-2	TRBJ2-3	NA	TRBD2	TGTGCCAGCAGCGGGAGGGCAACTAGCGGGGGGGCTAGCACAGATACGCAGTATTTT	CASSGRATSGGASTDTQYF
TRBV6-1	TRBJ1-4	NA	TRBD1	TGTGCCAGCAGTGGGGTGGCAGGGGGTGAAAAACTGTTTTTT	CASSGVAGGEKLFF
TRBV18	TRBJ2-1	NA	TRBD1	TGTGCCAGCTCCCACAGCCTCAGGGGGCCCTACAATGAGCAGTTCTTC	CASSHSLRGPYNEQFF
TRBV5-1	TRBJ2-3	NA	TRBD2	TGCGCCAGCAGCCCCATTCTACTAGCGGGAGTTACAGATACGCAGTATTTT	CASSPILLAGVTDTQYF
TRBV30	TRBJ1-1	NA	TRBD1	TGTGCCTGGAAGGCATCGGACAGGGGGCTGAACACTGAAGCTTTCTTT	CAWKASDRGLNTEAFF
TRBV5-1	TRBJ1-6	NA	TRBD1	TGCGCCAGCAGCTTGGGGGGACAGGGCAATTCACCCCTCCACTTT	CASSLGGQGNSPLHF